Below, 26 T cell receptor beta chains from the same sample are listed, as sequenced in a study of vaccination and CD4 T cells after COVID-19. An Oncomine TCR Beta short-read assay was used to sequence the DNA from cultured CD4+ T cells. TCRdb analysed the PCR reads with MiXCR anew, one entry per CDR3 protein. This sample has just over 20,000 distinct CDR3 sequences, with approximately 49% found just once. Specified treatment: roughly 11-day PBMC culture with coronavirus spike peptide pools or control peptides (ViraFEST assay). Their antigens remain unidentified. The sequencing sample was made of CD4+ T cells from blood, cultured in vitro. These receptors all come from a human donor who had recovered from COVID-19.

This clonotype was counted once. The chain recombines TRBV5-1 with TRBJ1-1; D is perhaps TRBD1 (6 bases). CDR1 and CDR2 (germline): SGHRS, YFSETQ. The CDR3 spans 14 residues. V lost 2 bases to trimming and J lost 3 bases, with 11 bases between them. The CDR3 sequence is CASSFTGRDTEAFF. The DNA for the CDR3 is TGCGCCAGCAGCTTCACAGGGAGGGACACTGAAGCTTTCTTT.

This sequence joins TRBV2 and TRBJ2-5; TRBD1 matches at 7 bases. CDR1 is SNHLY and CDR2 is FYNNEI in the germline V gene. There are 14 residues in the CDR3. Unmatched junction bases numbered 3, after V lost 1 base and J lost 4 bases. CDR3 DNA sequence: TGTGCCAGCAGTGAAGGACAGGGCGGAGAGACCCAGTACTTC. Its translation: CASSEGQGGETQYF.

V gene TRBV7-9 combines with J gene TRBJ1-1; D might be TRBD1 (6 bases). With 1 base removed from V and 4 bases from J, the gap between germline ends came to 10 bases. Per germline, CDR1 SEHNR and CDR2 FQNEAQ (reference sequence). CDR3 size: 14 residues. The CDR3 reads CASSLEGERTEAFF. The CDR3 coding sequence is TGTGCCAGCAGCTTAGAGGGGGAACGCACTGAAGCTTTCTTT. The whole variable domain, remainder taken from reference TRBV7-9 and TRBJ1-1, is DTGVSQNPRHKITKRGQNVTFRCDPISEHNRLYWYRQTLGQGPEFLTYFQNEAQLEKSRLLSDRFSAERPKGSFSTLEIQRTEQGDSAMYLCASSLEGERTEAFFGQGTRLTVV.

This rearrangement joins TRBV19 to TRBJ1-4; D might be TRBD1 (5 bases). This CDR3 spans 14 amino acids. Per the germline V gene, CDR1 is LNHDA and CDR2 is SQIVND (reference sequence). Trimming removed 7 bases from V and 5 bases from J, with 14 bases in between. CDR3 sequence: CASKRDGGNEKLFF. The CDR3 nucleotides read TGTGCCAGTAAAAGGGACGGTGGGAATGAAAAACTGTTTTTT.

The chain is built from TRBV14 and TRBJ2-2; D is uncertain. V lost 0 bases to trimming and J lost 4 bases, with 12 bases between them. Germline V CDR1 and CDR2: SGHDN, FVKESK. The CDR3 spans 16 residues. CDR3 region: CASSQEQPEITGELFF. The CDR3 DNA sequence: TGTGCCAGCAGCCAAGAACAACCGGAGATCACCGGGGAGCTGTTTTTT.

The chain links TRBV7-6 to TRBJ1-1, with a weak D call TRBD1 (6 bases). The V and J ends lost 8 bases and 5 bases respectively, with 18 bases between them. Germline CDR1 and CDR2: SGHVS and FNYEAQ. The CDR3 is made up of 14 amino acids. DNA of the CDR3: TGTGCCAGCGGCCTGGGGGGCAGGGAAACTGAAGCTTTCTTT. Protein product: CASGLGGRETEAFF.

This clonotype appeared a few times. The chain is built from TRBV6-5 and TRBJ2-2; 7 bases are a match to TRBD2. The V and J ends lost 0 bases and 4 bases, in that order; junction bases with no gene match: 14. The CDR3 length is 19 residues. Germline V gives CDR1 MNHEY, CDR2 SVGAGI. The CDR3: CASSYSMAGAGELTGELFF. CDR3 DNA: TGTGCCAGCAGTTACTCGATGGCGGGCGCGGGGGAACTCACCGGGGAGCTGTTTTTT.

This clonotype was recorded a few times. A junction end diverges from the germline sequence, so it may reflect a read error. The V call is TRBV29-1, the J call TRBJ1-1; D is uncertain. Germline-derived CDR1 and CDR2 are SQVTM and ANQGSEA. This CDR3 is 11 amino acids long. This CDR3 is CSVEERTEAFF. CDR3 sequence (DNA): TGCAGCGTGGAAGAACGGACTGAAGCTTTCTTT.

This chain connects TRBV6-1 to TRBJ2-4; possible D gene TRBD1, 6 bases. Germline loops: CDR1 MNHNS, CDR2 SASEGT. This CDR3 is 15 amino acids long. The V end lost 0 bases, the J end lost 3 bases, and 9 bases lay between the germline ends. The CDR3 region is CASSEAGQIKNIQYF. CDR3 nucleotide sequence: TGTGCCAGCAGTGAAGCGGGACAAATCAAAAACATTCAGTACTTC.

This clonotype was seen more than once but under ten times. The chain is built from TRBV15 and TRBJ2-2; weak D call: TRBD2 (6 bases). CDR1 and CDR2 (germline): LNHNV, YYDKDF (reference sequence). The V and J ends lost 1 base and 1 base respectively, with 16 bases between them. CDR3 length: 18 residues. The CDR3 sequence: CATSRVRERNMNTGELFF. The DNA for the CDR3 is TGTGCCACCAGCAGAGTACGGGAGAGGAATATGAACACCGGGGAGCTGTTTTTT. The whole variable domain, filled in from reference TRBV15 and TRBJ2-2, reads DAMVIQNPRYQVTQFGKPVTLSCSQTLNHNVMYWYQQKSSQAPKLLFHYYDKDFNNEADTPDNFQSRRPNTSFCFLDIRSPGLGDTAMYLCATSRVRERNMNTGELFFGEGSRLTVL.

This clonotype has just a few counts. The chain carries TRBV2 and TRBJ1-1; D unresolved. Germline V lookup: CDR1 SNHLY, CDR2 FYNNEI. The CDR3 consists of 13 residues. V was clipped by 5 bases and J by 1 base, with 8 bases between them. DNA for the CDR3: TGTGCCAGCAGTCAGGACCGGAACACTGAAGCTTTCTTT. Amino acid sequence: CASSQDRNTEAFF.

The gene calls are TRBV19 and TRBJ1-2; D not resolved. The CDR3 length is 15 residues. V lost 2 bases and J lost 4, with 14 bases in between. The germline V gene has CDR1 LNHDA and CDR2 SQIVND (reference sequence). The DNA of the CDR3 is TGTGCCAGTAGTATATCACACCGAGGACCCTATGGCTACACCTTC. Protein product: CASSISHRGPYGYTF.

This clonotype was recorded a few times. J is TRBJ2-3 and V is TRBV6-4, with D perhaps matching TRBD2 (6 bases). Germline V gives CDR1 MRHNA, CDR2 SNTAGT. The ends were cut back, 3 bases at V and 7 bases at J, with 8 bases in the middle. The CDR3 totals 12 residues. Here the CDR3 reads CASSEGRYTQYF. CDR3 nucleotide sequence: TGTGCCAGCAGTGAAGGGAGGTATACGCAGTATTTT.

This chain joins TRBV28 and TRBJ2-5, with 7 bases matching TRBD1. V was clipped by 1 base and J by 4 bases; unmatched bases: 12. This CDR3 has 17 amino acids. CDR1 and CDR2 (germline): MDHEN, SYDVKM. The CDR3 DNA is TGTGCCAGCAGTTTATACCCCCCGACAGGGCAGGCAGAGACCCAGTACTTC. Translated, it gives CASSLYPPTGQAETQYF.

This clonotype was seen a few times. CDR3 loop: CSASMGAYTEAFF. The CDR3 region has the DNA TGCAGTGCTAGTATGGGGGCCTACACTGAAGCTTTCTTT. The chain recombines TRBV20-1 with TRBJ1-1; D might be TRBD1 (6 bases). Trimming pared 3 bases from V and 3 bases from J, leaving 11 bases between. Per germline, CDR1 DFQATT and CDR2 SNEGSKA (reference sequence). The CDR3 covers 13 residues.

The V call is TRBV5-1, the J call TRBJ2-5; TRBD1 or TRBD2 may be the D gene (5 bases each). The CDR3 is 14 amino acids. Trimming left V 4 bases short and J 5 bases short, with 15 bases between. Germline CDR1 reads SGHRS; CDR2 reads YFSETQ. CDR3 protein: CASSRGFEGETQYF. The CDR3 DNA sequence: TGCGCCAGCAGCCGGGGCTTCGAGGGTGAGACCCAGTACTTC.

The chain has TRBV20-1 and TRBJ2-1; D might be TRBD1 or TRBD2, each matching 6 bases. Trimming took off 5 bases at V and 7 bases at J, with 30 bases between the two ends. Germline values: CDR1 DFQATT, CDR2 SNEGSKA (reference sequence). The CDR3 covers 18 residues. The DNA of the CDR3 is TGCAGTGCTCCGGTCGGGCAGGGGCTAGCGTGGGCCCGTAATGAGCAGTTCTTC. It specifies CSAPVGQGLAWARNEQFF.

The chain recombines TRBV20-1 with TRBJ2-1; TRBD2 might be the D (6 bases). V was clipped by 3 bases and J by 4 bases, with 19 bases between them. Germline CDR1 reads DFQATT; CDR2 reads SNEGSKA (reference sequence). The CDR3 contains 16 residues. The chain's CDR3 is CSASQLARGSYNEQFF. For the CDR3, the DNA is TGCAGTGCTAGCCAACTAGCTCGAGGGTCATACAATGAGCAGTTCTTC.

The CDR3 sequence: CASRAPPREQFF. In DNA, the CDR3 is TGTGCCAGCAGGGCACCGCCTCGGGAGCAGTTCTTC. The gene calls are TRBV28 and TRBJ2-1, with D unresolved. The V end lost 6 bases, the J end lost 10 bases, and 13 bases lay between the germline ends. The CDR3 sequence is 12 residues long. Germline CDR1 MDHEN, CDR2 SYDVKM.

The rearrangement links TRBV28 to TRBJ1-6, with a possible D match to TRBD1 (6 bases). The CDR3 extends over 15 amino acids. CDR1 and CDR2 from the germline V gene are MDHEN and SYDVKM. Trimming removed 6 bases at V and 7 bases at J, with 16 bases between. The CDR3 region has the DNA TGTGCCAGCAGACCTCTGACAGGCAGGAATTCACCCCTCCACTTT. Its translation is CASRPLTGRNSPLHF. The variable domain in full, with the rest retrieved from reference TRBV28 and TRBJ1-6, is DVKVTQSSRYLVKRTGEKVFLECVQDMDHENMFWYRQDPGLGLRLIYFSYDVKMKEKGDIPEGYSVSREKKERFSLILESASTNQTSMYLCASRPLTGRNSPLHFGNGTRLTVT.

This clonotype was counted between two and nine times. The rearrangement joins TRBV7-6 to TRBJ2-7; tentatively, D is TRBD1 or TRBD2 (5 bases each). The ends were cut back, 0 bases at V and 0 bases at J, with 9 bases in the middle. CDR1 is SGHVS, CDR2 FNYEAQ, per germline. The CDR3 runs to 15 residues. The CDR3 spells CASSLAGTASYEQYF. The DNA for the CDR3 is TGTGCCAGCAGCTTAGCTGGGACGGCCTCCTACGAGCAGTACTTC.

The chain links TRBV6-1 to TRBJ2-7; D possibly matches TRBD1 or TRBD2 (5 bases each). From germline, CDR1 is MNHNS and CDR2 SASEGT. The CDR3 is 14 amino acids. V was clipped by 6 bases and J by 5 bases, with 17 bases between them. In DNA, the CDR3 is TGTGCCAGCAGCCCGGGGCCCTCAGACCACGAGCAGTACTTC. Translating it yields CASSPGPSDHEQYF.

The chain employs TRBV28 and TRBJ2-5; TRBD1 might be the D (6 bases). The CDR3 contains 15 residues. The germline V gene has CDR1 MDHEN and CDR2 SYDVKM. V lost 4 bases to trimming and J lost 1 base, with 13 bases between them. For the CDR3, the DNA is TGTGCCAGCAGTTCGACAGGAGCAATCCAAGAGACCCAGTACTTC. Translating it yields CASSSTGAIQETQYF.

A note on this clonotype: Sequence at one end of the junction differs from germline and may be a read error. CDR3: CASSLAGAGQETQYF. CDR3 coding DNA: TGTGCTAGCAGCTTAGCGGGGGCGGGGCAAGAGACCCAGTACTTC. The genes are TRBV7-7 and TRBJ2-5; 9 bases are shared with TRBD2. CDR1 and CDR2 from the germline V gene are SSHAT and FNYEAQ (reference sequence). This CDR3 is 15 amino acids long.

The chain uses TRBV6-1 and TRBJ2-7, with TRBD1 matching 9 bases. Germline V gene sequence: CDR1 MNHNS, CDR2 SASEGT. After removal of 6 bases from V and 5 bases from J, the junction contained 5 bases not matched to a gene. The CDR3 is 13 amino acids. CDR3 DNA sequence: TGTGCCAGCAGACGGGACAGGGACGACGAGCAGTACTTC. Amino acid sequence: CASRRDRDDEQYF.

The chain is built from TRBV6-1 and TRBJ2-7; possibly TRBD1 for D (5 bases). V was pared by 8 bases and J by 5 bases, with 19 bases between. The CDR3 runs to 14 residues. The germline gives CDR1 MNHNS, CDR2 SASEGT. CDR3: CASPPGAGYDEQYF. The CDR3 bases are TGTGCCAGCCCACCAGGCGCAGGGTATGACGAGCAGTACTTC.